This TCR beta chain was captured in a study of prognosis after radiotherapy for stage I lung cancer. CDR3 size: 15 residues. V gave up 6 bases and J gave up 6 bases, with 19 bases separating them. The V gene's germline CDR1 is MNHEY and CDR2 SVGEGT. Multiplex PCR in two rounds served to amplify TCR beta CDR3 from genomic DNA. Amplification in first-round PCR relied on primers specific to each TRBV and TRBJ gene. Each CDR3 protein gets one entry after TCRdb re-called the multiplex PCR reads with MiXCR. In the table there are 15,000 to 20,000 distinct CDR3 sequences, roughly 31% of which are singletons. Findings and caveats of the study: Metastatic and non-metastatic patients reportedly diverged in TRBV and TRBJ gene usage.

For this clonotype: No antigen is known for it.

The specimen comprised PBMCs, sampled before or after stereotactic body radiation therapy (not recorded which). The chain employs TRBV6-2 or TRBV6-3 and TRBJ2-3; D gene ambiguous. The clonotype comes from a donor aged 50 or older with non-small cell lung cancer. In nucleotides, the CDR3 is TGTGCCAGCAGCCACCCAACTTGCTCGCTGGATACGCAGTATTTT. Residues: CASSHPTCSLDTQYF.